The next 19 T cell receptor beta chains were all read from a single sample in a study of T cells in Graves' hyperthyroidism and ophthalmopathy. What was amplified from RNA transcripts were TCR beta CDR3 regions. HTBI primers drove first-round RT-PCR of the TCR CDR3. TCRdb re-called the multiplex PCR reads through MiXCR, storing one row per CDR3 protein. The sample includes fewer than 300,000 distinct CDR3 sequences, about 25% of them seen just once. The sample was blood. The receptors were sampled from a man in his forties with Graves' hyperthyroidism that later progressed to Graves' ophthalmopathy.

This clonotype came up many times. The V call is TRBV25-1, the J call TRBJ2-7, with TRBD2 identical over 7 bases. The length of the CDR3 is 14 residues. With V trimmed by 2 bases and J by 2 bases, 3 bases remained unmatched. Germline lookup yields CDR1 MGHDK and CDR2 SYGVNS. The CDR3 DNA sequence: TGTGCCAGCAGTGAACCGGGGAGGGCCTACGAGCAGTACTTC. Translated, it gives CASSEPGRAYEQYF.

About this clonotype: A read error may account for a junction end that differs from germline. The rearrangement uses TRBV12-3 or TRBV12-4 and TRBJ1-2, with 7 bases aligning to TRBD1. The CDR3 is made up of 12 amino acids. This CDR3 reads CASSQIGQERLF. The CDR3 region has the DNA TGTGCCAGCAGTCAGATCGGACAGGAACGGCTCTTC.

This clonotype was found once. The rearrangement uses TRBV11-2 and TRBJ2-7; 9 nucleotides match TRBD1. CDR1 SGHAT and CDR2 FQNNGV come from the germline V gene. The CDR3 covers 16 residues. Unmatched junction bases numbered 12, after V lost 6 bases and J lost 3 bases. The CDR3 region has the DNA TGTGCCAGCAGTTGGAGGACAGGGGCCGGATACTACGAGCAGTACTTC. This encodes CASSWRTGAGYYEQYF.

This clonotype was picked up many times. The genes are TRBV12-3 or TRBV12-4 and TRBJ1-5; D unresolved. V dropped 3 bases and J dropped 4 bases, with 7 bases sitting between them. The CDR3 contains 13 residues. CDR3 in amino acids: CASSFKVNQPQHF. CDR3 DNA sequence: TGTGCCAGCAGTTTTAAGGTTAATCAGCCCCAGCATTTT.

There are many counts of this clonotype. The chain has TRBV6-2 or TRBV6-3 and TRBJ2-2; 15 bases match TRBD2. This CDR3 is 19 amino acids long. V shed 6 bases, J shed 1 base, and the junction held 9 bases outside the gene matches. Germline CDR1 MNHEY, CDR2 SVGEGT. The CDR3, as DNA: TGTGCCAGCAGCATTAGTGGGACTAGCGGGAGGAGGAACACCGGGGAGCTGTTTTTT. Amino acids: CASSISGTSGRRNTGELFF.

This clonotype was counted many times. The rearrangement links TRBV5-1 to TRBJ2-2; D gene uncertain. The CDR3 spans 16 residues. Germline V gene lookup returns CDR1 SGHRS and CDR2 YFSETQ. The ends were cut back, 0 bases at V and 2 bases at J, with 11 bases in the middle. The CDR3 spells CASSLDVPENTGELFF. The CDR3 nucleotides are TGCGCCAGCAGCTTGGATGTCCCAGAAAACACCGGGGAGCTGTTTTTT.

This clonotype showed up many times. This chain uses TRBV28 with TRBJ2-4; D not certain. The CDR3 length is 14 residues. From germline, CDR1 is MDHEN and CDR2 SYDVKM. Trimming took 7 bases from V and 8 from J, leaving 18 bases between them. CDR3 sequence (DNA): TGTGCCAGCACCACACGCATTTATTTGGACATTCAGTACTTC. This sequence encodes CASTTRIYLDIQYF.

This clonotype turned up a few times. CDR3 residues: CSVAEHLGDEAFF. The CDR3 DNA follows: TGCAGCGTCGCGGAACACCTGGGGGATGAAGCTTTCTTT. This rearrangement joins TRBV29-1 to TRBJ1-1; perhaps TRBD1 as D (5 bases). There are 13 residues in the CDR3. Per the germline V gene, CDR1 is SQVTM and CDR2 is ANQGSEA. V was cut by 6 bases and J by 7 bases, with 18 bases left in between.

This clonotype showed up many times. This chain joins TRBV3-1 and TRBJ1-2, with 7 bases matching TRBD1. The germline V gene has CDR1 LGHDT and CDR2 YNNKEL (reference sequence). Trimming at V came to 1 base and at J to 2 bases, leaving 10 bases not matched to a gene. The CDR3 totals 17 residues. The CDR3 bases are TGTGCCAGCAGCCAAGCGGGACAGCGGTATTCCAACTATGGCTACACCTTC. Its protein product is CASSQAGQRYSNYGYTF.

This clonotype was counted at least ten times. The chain has TRBV6-4 and TRBJ1-3, with D unclear. There are 14 residues in the CDR3. The V gene's germline CDR1 is MRHNA and CDR2 SNTAGT. V dropped 7 bases and J dropped 0 bases, with 10 bases sitting between them. In nucleotides, the CDR3 is TGTGCCAGCAAGCAGGACCCCTCTGGAAACACCATATATTTT. The encoded protein is CASKQDPSGNTIYF.

This clonotype has ten or more counts. V usage is TRBV20-1 and J usage is TRBJ1-1; D is uncertain. CDR1 and CDR2 from the germline V gene are DFQATT and SNEGSKA (reference sequence). The CDR3 has 16 amino acids. The germline V and J ends were trimmed by 2 bases and 2 bases, with 18 bases remaining between them. This chain's CDR3 is CSARTRRGQTNTEAFF. CDR3 nucleotide sequence: TGCAGTGCTAGAACCCGCCGAGGGCAGACTAACACTGAAGCTTTCTTT.

CDR3 in DNA: TGCAGTGCTCAAAGATCTAGCGGGAGGGCCGGCTACGAGCAGTACTTC. As protein: CSAQRSSGRAGYEQYF. J is TRBJ2-7 and V is TRBV20-1; 12 bases agree with TRBD2. Trimming removed 5 bases from V and 3 bases from J; junction bases left unmatched: 11. Germline V gives CDR1 DFQATT, CDR2 SNEGSKA (reference sequence). CDR3 length: 16 amino acids.

The chain combines TRBV12-3 or TRBV12-4 with TRBJ2-7; possibly TRBD2 for D (6 bases). The length of the CDR3 is 15 residues. V lost 5 bases and J 2 bases, leaving 16 bases between the germline ends. The CDR3 DNA reads as TGTGCCAGCAGTGACTTTAGCGGACGGACCTACGAGCAGTACTTC. It is translated as CASSDFSGRTYEQYF.

The chain combines TRBV20-1 with TRBJ2-2; TRBD2 might be the D (5 bases). CDR3 length: 13 residues. V shed 8 bases and J shed 4 bases, with 14 bases lying between them. Germline assignment: CDR1 DFQATT and CDR2 SNEGSKA (reference sequence). CDR3 sequence (DNA): TGCAGTCCCGTGGACGCGGGCACCGGGGAGCTGTTTTTT. It is translated as CSPVDAGTGELFF.

Ten or more counts support this clonotype. The chain carries TRBV9 and TRBJ1-2; D unclear. V was clipped by 7 bases and J by 8 bases, with 12 bases between them. The germline V gene encodes CDR1 SGDLS and CDR2 YYNGEE. The CDR3 is made up of 11 amino acids. CDR3 nucleotides: TGTGCCAGCCAAAGCAATGGGGGCTACACCTTC. It codes for CASQSNGGYTF.

This clonotype appeared many times. The CDR3 DNA is TGTGCCAGCAGTGCAAAAATTACCGGGGAGCTGTTTTTT. As protein: CASSAKITGELFF. The V call is TRBV6-1, the J call TRBJ2-2, with D hard to call. Trimming shortened V by 4 bases and J by 5 bases, and 8 bases separated the two germline ends. The length of the CDR3 is 13 residues. The germline V gene has CDR1 MNHNS and CDR2 SASEGT.

The table lists this clonotype with many counts. The genes are TRBV6-5 and TRBJ2-7; 9 bases agree with TRBD2. CDR1 and CDR2 from the germline V gene are MNHEY and SVGAGI. V shed 3 bases and J 3 bases; nucleotides not matched to a gene: 6. The length of the CDR3 is 15 residues. In DNA, the CDR3 is TGTGCCAGCAGTTATATTAGCGGGAGTAGCTACGAGCAGTACTTC. Translation: CASSYISGSSYEQYF.

This clonotype was seen ten or more times. This chain joins TRBV5-1 and TRBJ2-5; TRBD1 matches at 7 bases. Losses at the gene ends were 8 bases for V and 1 base for J; bases not matched to a gene: 8. Germline CDR1 is SGHRS and CDR2 is YFSETQ. The CDR3 is made up of 14 amino acids. DNA of the CDR3: TGCGCCAGGAGGGCACGGGACAGCCAAGAGACCCAGTACTTC. Its protein is CARRARDSQETQYF.

This clonotype was observed many times. The V gene is TRBV9, the J gene TRBJ2-7, with D possibly TRBD2 on 7 matching bases. The CDR3 loop spans 14 amino acids. Trimming cost V 4 bases and J 0 bases, with 11 bases left between them. The germline gives CDR1 SGDLS, CDR2 YYNGEE. The CDR3: CASSWEGDSYEQYF. Written as DNA, the CDR3 is TGTGCCAGCAGCTGGGAGGGGGACTCCTACGAGCAGTACTTC.